This entry lists 27 T cell receptor beta chains sequenced from one sample in a study of T cells in Graves' hyperthyroidism and ophthalmopathy. Authors of the study amplified TCR beta CDR3 regions from RNA transcripts. HTBI primers drove first-round RT-PCR of the TCR CDR3. A single record per CDR3 protein comes from TCRdb applying MiXCR to the multiplex PCR reads. The table records about half a million distinct CDR3 sequences, about 15% of them present only once. Sequenced material: blood. These receptors were obtained from a woman aged 30 to 39 with Graves' ophthalmopathy.

This chain joins TRBV11-2 and TRBJ2-2; 7 bases agree with TRBD1. The CDR3 has 16 residues. Trimming took 5 bases from V and 5 from J; bases not matched to a gene: 11. Per germline, CDR1 SGHAT and CDR2 FQNNGV. The CDR3 DNA sequence: TGTGCCAGCAGCCTCCTGGAGACAGGGATAACCGGGGAGCTGTTTTTT. Protein sequence: CASSLLETGITGELFF.

This clonotype showed up many times. The V and J genes are TRBV5-8 and TRBJ2-3; 8 bases line up with TRBD1. V dropped 0 bases and J dropped 2; count of bases not matched to a gene: 2. The CDR3 sequence is 15 residues long. Germline V gene lookup returns CDR1 SGHTS and CDR2 YDEGEE. CDR3 in amino acids: CASSLGTGLTDTQYF. The DNA for the CDR3 is TGTGCCAGCAGCTTGGGGACAGGGCTCACAGATACGCAGTATTTT.

This clonotype was seen ten or more times. The CDR3 protein is CSAVATSGYEQYF. In DNA, the CDR3 is TGCAGTGCTGTCGCGACTAGCGGCTACGAGCAGTACTTC. The rearrangement links TRBV20-1 to TRBJ2-7; 9 bases line up with TRBD2. Germline V gene sequence: CDR1 DFQATT, CDR2 SNEGSKA (reference sequence). J was trimmed by 3 bases and V by 5 bases; bases with no gene match: 5. CDR3 length equals 13 residues.

In its sample, this clonotype was seen many times. The chain links TRBV20-1 to TRBJ1-3; TRBD1 agrees at 9 bases. V shed 6 bases and J 4 bases; nucleotides not matched to a gene: 7. The CDR3 totals 14 residues. CDR1 is DFQATT, CDR2 SNEGSKA, per germline (reference sequence). The CDR3 sequence: CSARGTGTGNTIYF. CDR3 sequence (DNA): TGCAGTGCCCGAGGGACAGGGACGGGAAACACCATATATTTT.

V gene TRBV4-1 combines with J gene TRBJ1-1; D remains unclear. The length of the CDR3 is 13 residues. The germline V gene has CDR1 MGHRA and CDR2 YSYEKL. Trimming removed 3 bases at V and 4 bases at J, with 9 bases between. CDR3 coding DNA: TGCGCCAGCAGCCAGGGTTCGGCCACTGAAGCTTTCTTT. This gives the protein CASSQGSATEAFF.

At least ten counts were recorded for this clonotype. V usage is TRBV7-2 and J usage is TRBJ2-7; the match to TRBD1 covers 10 bases. The CDR3 has 15 residues. From germline, CDR1 is SGHTA and CDR2 FQGNSA. J was trimmed by 2 bases and V by 5 bases; bases with no gene match: 6. The CDR3 region is CASSGAGQGTYEQYF. The CDR3 DNA reads as TGTGCCAGCAGCGGGGCGGGACAGGGGACCTACGAGCAGTACTTC.

This clonotype occurred many times. J is TRBJ2-7 and V is TRBV5-1; TRBD1 aligns across 9 bases. CDR3 length equals 15 residues. The ends lost 4 bases at V and 3 bases at J; junction bases unmatched: 8. Germline assignment: CDR1 SGHRS and CDR2 YFSETQ. The CDR3 protein is CASSVGQGSGYEQYF. In DNA form, the CDR3 reads TGCGCCAGCAGCGTGGGACAGGGATCCGGCTACGAGCAGTACTTC.

The CDR3 loop reads CASRGGTGGNTEAFF. The DNA of the CDR3 is TGTGCCAGCAGGGGGGGAACAGGGGGCAACACTGAAGCTTTCTTT. The V call is TRBV9, the J call TRBJ1-1, with 9 bases that match TRBD1. Germline CDR1 and CDR2: SGDLS and YYNGEE. The CDR3 covers 15 residues. V was clipped by 5 bases and J by 2 bases; unmatched bases: 7.

This clonotype was seen a few times. The genes are TRBV2 and TRBJ2-2, with D unclear. V lost 3 bases and J lost 6, with 8 bases in between. The CDR3 loop spans 13 amino acids. CDR1 is SNHLY, CDR2 FYNNEI, per germline. The CDR3 protein is CASSDSAPGELFF. CDR3 in DNA: TGTGCCAGCAGTGATTCAGCTCCCGGGGAGCTGTTTTTT.

This clonotype came up a few times. V gene TRBV6-1 combines with J gene TRBJ1-3; TRBD1 matches 7 bases. The germline gives CDR1 MNHNS, CDR2 SASEGT. V lost 5 bases and J lost 5; bases outside the gene matches: 6. CDR3 size: 14 residues. In nucleotides, the CDR3 is TGTGCCAGCAGTCTCCCGGGACAGAGAAACACCATATATTTT. Protein: CASSLPGQRNTIYF.

This clonotype was found many times. The chain employs TRBV2 and TRBJ2-2; possibly TRBD2 for D (5 bases). V was shortened by 7 bases and J by 0 bases, with 15 bases between the two germline ends. Germline V gives CDR1 SNHLY, CDR2 FYNNEI. The CDR3 contains 16 residues. Here the CDR3 DNA reads TGTGCCAGCATGCGGGTGGGTGGGGCGAACACCGGGGAGCTGTTTTTT. This gives the protein CASMRVGGANTGELFF.

This clonotype was counted between two and nine times. The chain links TRBV28 to TRBJ2-3; no firm D call. The germline CDR1 and CDR2 sequences are MDHEN and SYDVKM. This CDR3 comprises 12 residues. Between the trimmed V and J ends, which lost 5 bases and 2 bases, there was a span of 5 bases. CDR3 nucleotide sequence: TGTGCCAGCAGTACCCTCACAGATACGCAGTATTTT. Protein product: CASSTLTDTQYF.

The sample holds a few counts of this clonotype. The chain combines TRBV30 with TRBJ2-7, with D unresolved. Trimming removed 5 bases at V and 0 bases at J, with 11 bases between. Germline CDR1 reads GTSNPN; CDR2 reads SVGIG (reference sequence). CDR3 size: 13 residues. Written as DNA, the CDR3 is TGTGCCTGGTTCCGATTGAGCTCCTACGAGCAGTACTTC. This codes for CAWFRLSSYEQYF.

The chain links TRBV6-1 to TRBJ2-1; 9 nucleotides agree with TRBD2. The V segment lost 5 bases and the J segment 6 bases; nucleotides outside the gene matches: 5. Germline loops: CDR1 MNHNS, CDR2 SASEGT. The CDR3 is 14 residues long. In DNA, the CDR3 is TGTGCCAGCAGTCGCGGGAGGGCACCCAATGAGCAGTTCTTC. Residues: CASSRGRAPNEQFF.

V is TRBV7-9 and J is TRBJ2-5, with a weak D call TRBD2 (5 bases). The CDR3 is 13 residues long. Trimming left V 5 bases short and J 0 bases short, with 7 bases between. CDR1 and CDR2 from the germline V gene are SEHNR and FQNEAQ (reference sequence). DNA of the CDR3: TGTGCCAGCAGCCCGGACTACCAAGAGACCCAGTACTTC. Protein sequence: CASSPDYQETQYF. Together with reference TRBV7-9 and TRBJ2-5, the CDR3 gives the full variable domain: DTGVSQNPRHKITKRGQNVTFRCDPISEHNRLYWYRQTLGQGPEFLTYFQNEAQLEKSRLLSDRFSAERPKGSFSTLEIQRTEQGDSAMYLCASSPDYQETQYFGPGTRLLVL.

This clonotype occurred a few times. The chain is built from TRBV14 and TRBJ2-7; the D gene is possibly TRBD2 (6 bases). The CDR3 is made up of 16 amino acids. V shed 5 bases and J shed 0 bases, with 17 bases lying between them. CDR1 is SGHDN, CDR2 FVKESK, per germline. CDR3 sequence: CASSGLGGIFSYEQYF. The CDR3 DNA reads TGTGCCAGCAGCGGCTTGGGCGGGATTTTCTCCTACGAGCAGTACTTC.

The chain couples TRBV11-2 to TRBJ2-1; TRBD2 matches at 9 bases. This CDR3 is built from 16 residues. V gave up 1 base and J gave up 6 bases; unmatched junction bases: 7. Germline CDR1 SGHAT, CDR2 FQNNGV. The CDR3 is CASSLVGTSRANEQFF. Written as DNA, the CDR3 is TGTGCCAGCAGCTTAGTGGGGACTAGCAGGGCCAATGAGCAGTTCTTC.

The chain recombines TRBV12-3 or TRBV12-4 with TRBJ2-2, with 9 nucleotides matching TRBD1. The CDR3 covers 14 residues. The ends lost 6 bases at V and 7 bases at J; junction bases unmatched: 6. As DNA, the CDR3 is TGTGCCAGCAGACCTGACAGGGGGGTCGGGGAGCTGTTTTTT. The encoded protein is CASRPDRGVGELFF.

This rearrangement joins TRBV4-2 to TRBJ1-3, with a possible D match to TRBD1 (5 bases). The CDR3 has 16 amino acids. Germline V gives CDR1 LGHNA, CDR2 YNFKEQ. The germline V and J ends were trimmed by 3 bases and 0 bases, with 12 bases remaining between them. This chain's CDR3 is CASSQEQASSGNTIYF. For the CDR3, the DNA is TGTGCCAGCAGCCAGGAACAGGCATCCTCTGGAAACACCATATATTTT.

The sample holds a few counts of this clonotype. The V gene is TRBV9, the J gene TRBJ2-7, with TRBD1 identical over 10 bases. This CDR3 is built from 17 residues. J lost 7 bases, V lost 0 bases, and 13 bases had no gene match. Germline assignment: CDR1 SGDLS and CDR2 YYNGEE. This chain's CDR3 is CASSVGLGTGEEQEQYF. CDR3 bases: TGTGCCAGCAGCGTAGGTTTGGGGACAGGGGAAGAACAAGAGCAGTACTTC.

A few counts support this clonotype. This chain uses TRBV28 with TRBJ1-6; 7 nucleotides align to TRBD1. The CDR3 covers 15 residues. CDR1 and CDR2 (germline): MDHEN, SYDVKM. V trimming: 6 bases; J trimming: 2 bases; junction bases outside the gene matches: 4. The DNA for the CDR3 is TGTGCCAGCAGCTCAGGGACAGCCTATAATTCACCCCTCCACTTT. It codes for CASSSGTAYNSPLHF.

This clonotype came up many times. This chain links TRBV2 with TRBJ2-2; TRBD2 matches 7 bases. The CDR3 consists of 14 residues. Germline CDR1 reads SNHLY; CDR2 reads FYNNEI. Trimming at V came to 6 bases and at J to 5 bases, leaving 6 bases not matched to a gene. Written as DNA, the CDR3 is TGTGCCAGCAGGGCTAGCGGCTATACCGGGGAGCTGTTTTTT. Residues: CASRASGYTGELFF.

This clonotype was seen repeatedly, ten times or more. The chain has TRBV13 and TRBJ1-5, with D unresolved. This CDR3 is 15 amino acids long. Deletions cut 0 bases from V and 5 bases from J, with 11 bases between. Germline lookup yields CDR1 PRHDT and CDR2 FYEKMQ (reference sequence). CDR3 bases: TGTGCCAGCAGCTTAGGAGGGAGACGAGATCAGCCCCAGCATTTT. The encoded protein is CASSLGGRRDQPQHF.

This rearrangement joins TRBV27 to TRBJ2-2; TRBD2 agrees at 8 bases. The ends lost 4 bases at V and 7 bases at J; junction bases unmatched: 14. The V gene's germline CDR1 is MNHEY and CDR2 SMNVEV (reference sequence). The CDR3 runs to 17 residues. In nucleotides, the CDR3 is TGTGCCAGCAGTTGGGGACCGTTCGCGGGAGGAGGCGGGGAGCTGTTTTTT. Amino acids: CASSWGPFAGGGGELFF.

This clonotype was observed at least ten times. CDR3 loop: CAIGKGVEQFF. CDR3 sequence (DNA): TGTGCCATTGGAAAGGGGGTTGAGCAGTTCTTC. The chain couples TRBV6-1 to TRBJ2-1; tentatively, D is TRBD1 (6 bases). Trimming took off 10 bases at V and 9 bases at J, with 13 bases between the two ends. CDR3 length equals 11 residues. Germline V gene data show CDR1 as MNHNS and CDR2 as SASEGT.

There are many counts of this clonotype. The chain couples TRBV3-1 to TRBJ2-1; perhaps TRBD1 as D (6 bases). Germline lookup yields CDR1 LGHDT and CDR2 YNNKEL (reference sequence). The V end lost 8 bases, the J end lost 4 bases, and 15 bases lay between the germline ends. The CDR3 spans 14 residues. The CDR3 coding sequence is TGTGCCAGCCAAGGGGGTTACCAATACAATGAGCAGTTCTTC. Translating gives CASQGGYQYNEQFF.

This clonotype was counted ten times or more. The chain recombines TRBV20-1 with TRBJ2-7; TRBD2 agrees at 11 bases. The CDR3 loop spans 16 amino acids. Trimming cost V 1 base and J 2 bases; bases outside gene matches: 7. Germline lookup yields CDR1 DFQATT and CDR2 SNEGSKA (reference sequence). The CDR3: CSARGLRLAGPYEQYF. The CDR3 DNA sequence: TGCAGTGCTAGAGGTTTAAGACTAGCGGGACCCTACGAGCAGTACTTC.